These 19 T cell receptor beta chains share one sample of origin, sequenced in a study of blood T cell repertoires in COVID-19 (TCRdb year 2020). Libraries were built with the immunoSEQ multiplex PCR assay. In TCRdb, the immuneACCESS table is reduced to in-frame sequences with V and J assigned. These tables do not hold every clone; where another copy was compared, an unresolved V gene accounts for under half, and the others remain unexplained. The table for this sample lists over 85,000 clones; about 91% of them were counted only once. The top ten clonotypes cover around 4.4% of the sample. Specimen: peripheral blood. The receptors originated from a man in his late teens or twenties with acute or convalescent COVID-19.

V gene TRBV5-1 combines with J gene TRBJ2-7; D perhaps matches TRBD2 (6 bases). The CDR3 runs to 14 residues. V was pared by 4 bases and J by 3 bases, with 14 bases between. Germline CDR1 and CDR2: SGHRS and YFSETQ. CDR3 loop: CASSVSGSHYEQYF. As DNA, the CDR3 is TGCGCCAGCAGCGTCTCCGGGAGCCACTACGAGCAGTACTTC. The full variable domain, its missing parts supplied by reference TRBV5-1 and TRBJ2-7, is KAGVTQTPRYLIKTRGQQVTLSCSPISGHRSVSWYQQTPGQGLQFLFEYFSETQRNKGNFPGRFSGRQFSNSRSEMNVSTLELGDSALYLCASSVSGSHYEQYFGPGTRLTVT.

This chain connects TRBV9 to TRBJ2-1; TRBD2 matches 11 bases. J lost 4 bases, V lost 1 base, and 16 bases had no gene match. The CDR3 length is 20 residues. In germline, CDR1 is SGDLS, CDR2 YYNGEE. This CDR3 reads CASSVRSYWLAGGGYNEQFF. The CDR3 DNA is TGTGCCAGCAGCGTACGCTCGTATTGGCTAGCGGGAGGTGGGTACAATGAGCAGTTCTTC.

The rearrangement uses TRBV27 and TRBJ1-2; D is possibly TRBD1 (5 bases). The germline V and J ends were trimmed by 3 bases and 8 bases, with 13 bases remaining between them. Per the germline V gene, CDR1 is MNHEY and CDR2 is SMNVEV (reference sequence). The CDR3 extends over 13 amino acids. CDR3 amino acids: CASSLGLQSGYTF. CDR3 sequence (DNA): TGTGCCAGCAGTTTGGGACTGCAATCGGGCTACACCTTC.

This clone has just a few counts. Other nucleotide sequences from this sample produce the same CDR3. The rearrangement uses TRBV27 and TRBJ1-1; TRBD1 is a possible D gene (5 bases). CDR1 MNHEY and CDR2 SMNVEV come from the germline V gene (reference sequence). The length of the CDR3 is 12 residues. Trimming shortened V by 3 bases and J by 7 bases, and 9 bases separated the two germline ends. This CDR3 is CASSFDRGEAFF. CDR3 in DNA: TGTGCCAGCAGTTTCGATAGGGGTGAAGCTTTCTTT.

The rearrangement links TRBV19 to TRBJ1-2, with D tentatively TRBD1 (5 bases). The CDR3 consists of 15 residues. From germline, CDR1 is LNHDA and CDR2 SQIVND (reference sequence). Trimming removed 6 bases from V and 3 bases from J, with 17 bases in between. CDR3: CASRLIQGGDYGYTF. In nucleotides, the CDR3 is TGTGCCAGTAGGCTTATCCAGGGCGGCGACTATGGCTACACCTTC.

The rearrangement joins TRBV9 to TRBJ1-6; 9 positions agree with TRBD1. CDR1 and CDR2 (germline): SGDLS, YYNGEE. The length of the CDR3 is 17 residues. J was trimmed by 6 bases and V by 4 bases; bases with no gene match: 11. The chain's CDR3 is CASSTLTGTGSNSPLHF. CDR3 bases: TGTGCCAGCAGCACTCTAACCGGGACAGGGAGTAATTCACCCCTCCACTTT.

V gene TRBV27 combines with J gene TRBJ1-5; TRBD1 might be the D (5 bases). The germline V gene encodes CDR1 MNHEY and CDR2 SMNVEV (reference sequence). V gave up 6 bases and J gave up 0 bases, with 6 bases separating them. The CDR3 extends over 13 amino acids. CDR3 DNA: TGTGCCAGCAGCAGGGTTAGCAATCAGCCCCAGCATTTT. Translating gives CASSRVSNQPQHF.

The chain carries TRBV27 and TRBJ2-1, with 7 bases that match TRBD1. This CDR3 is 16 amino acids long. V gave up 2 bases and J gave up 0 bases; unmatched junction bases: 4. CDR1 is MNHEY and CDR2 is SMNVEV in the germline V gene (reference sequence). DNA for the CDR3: TGTGCCAGCAGTTTAAAGGGGGCGCTCTCCTACAATGAGCAGTTCTTC. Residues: CASSLKGALSYNEQFF.

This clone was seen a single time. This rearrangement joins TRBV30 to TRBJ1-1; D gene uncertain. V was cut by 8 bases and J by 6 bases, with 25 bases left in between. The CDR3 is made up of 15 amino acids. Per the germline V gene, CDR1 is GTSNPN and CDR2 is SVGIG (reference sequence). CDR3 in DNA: TGTGCCCTGGGGAACTTCGAGGGCTATGGTGCTGAAGCTTTCTTT. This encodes CALGNFEGYGAEAFF.

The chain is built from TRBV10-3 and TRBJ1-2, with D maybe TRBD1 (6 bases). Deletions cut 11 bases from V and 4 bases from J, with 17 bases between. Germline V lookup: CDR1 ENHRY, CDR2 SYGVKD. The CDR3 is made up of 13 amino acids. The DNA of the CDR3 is TGTGCCGGGGGGGGGCCCCGGAGCTATGGCTACACCTTC. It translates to CAGGGPRSYGYTF.

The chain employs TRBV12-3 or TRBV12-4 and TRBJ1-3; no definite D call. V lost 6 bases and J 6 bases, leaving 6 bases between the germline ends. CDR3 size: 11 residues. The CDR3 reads CASSQKNTIYF. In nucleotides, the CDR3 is TGTGCCAGCAGCCAAAAAAACACCATATATTTT.

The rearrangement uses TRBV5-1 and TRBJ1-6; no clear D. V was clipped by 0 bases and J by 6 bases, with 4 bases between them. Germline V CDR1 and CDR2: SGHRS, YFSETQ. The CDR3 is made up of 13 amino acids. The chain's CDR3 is CASSLGLNSPLHF. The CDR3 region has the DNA TGCGCCAGCAGCTTGGGACTTAATTCACCCCTCCACTTT.

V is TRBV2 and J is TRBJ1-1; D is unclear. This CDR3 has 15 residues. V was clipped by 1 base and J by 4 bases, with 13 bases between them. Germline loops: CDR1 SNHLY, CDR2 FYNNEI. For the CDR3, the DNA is TGTGCCAGCAGTGAAGGGCGAACTGGGCCCACTGAAGCTTTCTTT. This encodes CASSEGRTGPTEAFF.

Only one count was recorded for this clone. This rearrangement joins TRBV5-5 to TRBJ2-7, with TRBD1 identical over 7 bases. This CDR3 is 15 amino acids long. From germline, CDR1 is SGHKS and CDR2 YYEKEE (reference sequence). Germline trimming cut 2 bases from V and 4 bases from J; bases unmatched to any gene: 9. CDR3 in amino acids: CASSLGGQVVYEQYF. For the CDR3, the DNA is TGTGCCAGCAGCTTAGGAGGACAGGTAGTTTACGAGCAGTACTTC.

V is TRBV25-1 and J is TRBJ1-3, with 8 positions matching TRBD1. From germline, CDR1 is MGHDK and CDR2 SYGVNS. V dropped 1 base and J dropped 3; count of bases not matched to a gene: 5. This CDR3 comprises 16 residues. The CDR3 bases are TGTGCCAGCAGTGAATCCCCAGGGGGCCTTGGAAACACCATATATTTT. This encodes CASSESPGGLGNTIYF.

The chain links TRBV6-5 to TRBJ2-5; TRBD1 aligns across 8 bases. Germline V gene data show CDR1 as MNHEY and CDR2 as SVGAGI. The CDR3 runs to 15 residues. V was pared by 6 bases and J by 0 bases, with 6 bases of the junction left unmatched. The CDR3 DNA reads TGTGCCAGCAGGGCGGACAGGGCGTACCAAGAGACCCAGTACTTC. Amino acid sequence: CASRADRAYQETQYF.

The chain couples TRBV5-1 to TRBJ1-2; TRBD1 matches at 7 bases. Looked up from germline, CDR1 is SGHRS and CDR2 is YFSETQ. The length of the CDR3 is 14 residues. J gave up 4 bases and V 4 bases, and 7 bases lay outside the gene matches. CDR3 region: CASSNRDSIYGYTF. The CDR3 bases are TGCGCCAGCAGCAACCGGGACAGTATCTATGGCTACACCTTC.

The CDR3 nucleotides are TGTGCCAGCTCACCAGGGACAGACTTATCCTACGAGCAGTACTTC. Its protein product is CASSPGTDLSYEQYF. The chain employs TRBV18 and TRBJ2-7, with TRBD1 matching 7 bases. CDR1 is KGHSH and CDR2 is LQKENI in the germline V gene. The CDR3 is made up of 15 amino acids. The V gene end was trimmed by 2 bases and the J gene end by 1 base; junction bases not matched to a gene: 5.

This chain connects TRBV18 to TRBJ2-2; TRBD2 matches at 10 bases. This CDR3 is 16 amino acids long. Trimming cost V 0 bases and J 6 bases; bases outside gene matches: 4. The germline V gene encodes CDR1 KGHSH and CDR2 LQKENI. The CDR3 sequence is CASSPPVAGGPGELFF. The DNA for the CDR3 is TGTGCCAGCTCACCACCGGTAGCGGGAGGCCCCGGGGAGCTGTTTTTT.